Below are 11 T cell receptor beta chains sequenced from a single sample in a study of Ad26.COV2.S vaccination and SARS-CoV-2 variants. Described treatment: roughly 20 received Ad26.COV2.S at low or high dose, single or two shots; a few received placebo; per-sample allocation not given. Each sample was drawn 63 days after the first injection (of vaccine or placebo). Measured with immunoSEQ multiplex PCR; TCRdb has only the in-frame clones, and not every one. The repertoire holds about 680,000 clones, with approximately 88% as singletons. The source was peripheral blood, collected in a trial of Ad26.COV2.S vaccine versus placebo. Receptor source: a person between 18 and 60 years old who received the Ad26.COV2.S COVID-19 vaccine or a placebo.

This clone was seen a few times. This rearrangement joins TRBV19 to TRBJ1-1; D call uncertain. Germline assignment: CDR1 LNHDA and CDR2 SQIVND (reference sequence). Trimming shortened V by 5 bases and J by 1 base, and 11 bases separated the two germline ends. The CDR3 covers 14 residues. CDR3 in amino acids: CASSSRRGNTEAFF. The CDR3 DNA reads as TGTGCCAGTAGTTCGAGACGGGGGAACACTGAAGCTTTCTTT.

In its sample, this clone was seen many times. V gene TRBV29-1 combines with J gene TRBJ1-1; D ambiguous. V lost 2 bases to trimming and J lost 0 bases, with 7 bases between them. CDR3 length equals 13 residues. Germline CDR1 is SQVTM and CDR2 is ANQGSEA. In DNA form, the CDR3 reads TGCAGCGTTGAACCGGCGCTGAACACTGAAGCTTTCTTT. As protein: CSVEPALNTEAFF.

CDR3 DNA sequence: TGTGCCAGCTCACCGGACAGGGGTCGGTCACCCCTCCACTTT. Its protein product is CASSPDRGRSPLHF. The chain carries TRBV18 and TRBJ1-6; 9 positions match TRBD1. Germline V CDR1 and CDR2: KGHSH, LQKENI. V trimming: 3 bases; J trimming: 10 bases; junction bases outside the gene matches: 4. The CDR3 is 14 residues long.

The chain couples TRBV5-4 to TRBJ1-1, with a weak D call TRBD1 (5 bases). CDR3 length: 14 amino acids. V lost 4 bases and J lost 1, with 11 bases in between. Looked up from germline, CDR1 is SGHNT and CDR2 is YYREEE (reference sequence). CDR3 DNA sequence: TGTGCCAGCAGCAGGGGCGAGGGGAACACTGAAGCTTTCTTT. It encodes CASSRGEGNTEAFF.

This clone came up once. This rearrangement joins TRBV24-1 to TRBJ2-7, with 9 bases aligning to TRBD1. Germline V gene data show CDR1 as KGHDR and CDR2 as SFDVKD. With V trimmed by 7 bases and J by 2 bases, 5 bases remained unmatched. The CDR3 has 14 residues. CDR3 in amino acids: CATSDRGNAYEQYF. CDR3 DNA sequence: TGTGCCACCAGCGACAGGGGGAATGCCTACGAGCAGTACTTC.

V and J are TRBV24-1 and TRBJ2-2; D remains unclear. The CDR3 spans 13 residues. The V gene lost 7 bases and the J gene lost 1 base, with 6 bases spanning the gap. Germline V gene data show CDR1 as KGHDR and CDR2 as SFDVKD. The CDR3 region is CATRGLNTGELFF. The CDR3 DNA follows: TGTGCCACCAGAGGATTGAACACCGGGGAGCTGTTTTTT.

The count of this clone is one. This chain's CDR3 is CASSQDSARGTVGYGYTF. CDR3 bases: TGCGCCAGCAGCCAAGACTCAGCCCGGGGGACAGTGGGCTATGGCTACACCTTC. The chain is built from TRBV4-1 and TRBJ1-2; 7 nucleotides align to TRBD1. V gave up 0 bases and J gave up 4 bases; unmatched junction bases: 14. Germline-derived CDR1 and CDR2 are MGHRA and YSYEKL. CDR3 length: 18 amino acids.

Details on this clone: Within the sample, other DNA sequences also encode this same CDR3. The chain combines TRBV27 with TRBJ1-3; D uncertain. V was shortened by 0 bases and J by 4 bases, with 7 bases between the two germline ends. Germline-derived CDR1 and CDR2 are MNHEY and SMNVEV (reference sequence). The CDR3 totals 14 residues. CDR3 bases: TGTGCCAGCAGTTTATCAGGGTCCGGAAACACCATATATTTT. Its translation: CASSLSGSGNTIYF.

This clone came up once. The CDR3 DNA is TGTGCCTGGAGTTCAAACGGACAGGGATTGGCCGGGGAGCTGTTTTTT. This codes for CAWSSNGQGLAGELFF. V is TRBV30 and J is TRBJ2-2, with 8 bases that match TRBD1. Per germline, CDR1 GTSNPN and CDR2 SVGIG (reference sequence). There are 16 residues in the CDR3. After removal of 2 bases from V and 6 bases from J, the junction contained 11 bases not matched to a gene.

This clone was detected only a few times. J is TRBJ2-3 and V is TRBV29-1; D is undetermined. Trimming shortened V by 2 bases and J by 5 bases, and 11 bases separated the two germline ends. The CDR3 is made up of 13 amino acids. Per the germline V gene, CDR1 is SQVTM and CDR2 is ANQGSEA. The CDR3 DNA reads TGCAGCGTTGAACACAGTTATGAAGATACGCAGTATTTT. Protein product: CSVEHSYEDTQYF.

This clone was picked up one time. CDR3 region: CASSLLASGSYEQYF. The CDR3 DNA follows: TGTGCCAGCAGCTTACTGGCTAGCGGATCCTACGAGCAGTACTTC. The chain links TRBV7-2 to TRBJ2-7; TRBD2 agrees at 7 bases. Germline V gene lookup returns CDR1 SGHTA and CDR2 FQGNSA. The V and J ends lost 2 bases and 1 base, in that order; junction bases with no gene match: 5. The CDR3 loop spans 15 amino acids.